Listed here are 17 T cell receptor beta chains from one sample, sequenced in a study of graft-versus-host responses after intestinal transplantation. Plating of around 200,000 CFSE-labeled responder cells was done together with around 200,000 irradiated, violet-dye-labeled stimulator cells. Data came from immunoSEQ multiplex PCR; TCRdb stores just in-frame clones and leaves some out. This table has tens of thousands of clones, 33% appearing once. This specimen was alloreactive CD8+ T cells from a mixed lymphocyte reaction culture, taken before intestinal transplant. Subset defined: CFSE-low proliferating T cells sorted from approximately 6-day pre-transplant mixed lymphocyte reaction (GvH or HvG direction). The receptor set was obtained from a human patient who received an intestinal transplant.

This rearrangement joins TRBV6-1 to TRBJ2-7, with D possibly being TRBD2 (5 bases). The CDR3 contains 14 residues. Germline CDR1 and CDR2: MNHNS and SASEGT. Between the trimmed V and J ends, which lost 2 bases and 0 bases, there was a span of 8 bases. CDR3: CASSEMGSSYEQYF. The CDR3 DNA reads TGTGCCAGCAGTGAAATGGGGAGCTCCTACGAGCAGTACTTC.

This clone was seen only a few times. This chain joins TRBV6-6 and TRBJ2-7; 9 positions agree with TRBD1. This CDR3 is built from 13 residues. V was clipped by 2 bases and J by 4 bases; unmatched bases: 0. Germline loops: CDR1 MNHNY, CDR2 SVGAGI (reference sequence). CDR3 region: CASSYDRGYEQYF. The CDR3 DNA sequence: TGTGCCAGCAGTTACGACAGGGGGTACGAGCAGTACTTC.

The chain employs TRBV11-2 and TRBJ2-7, with 8 bases fitting TRBD1. Germline lookup yields CDR1 SGHAT and CDR2 FQNNGV. V trimming: 5 bases; J trimming: 1 base; junction bases outside the gene matches: 4. The CDR3 is 14 amino acids. In DNA form, the CDR3 reads TGTGCCAGCAGCCACGGGACAGGATCCTACGAGCAGTACTTC. Its translation: CASSHGTGSYEQYF. Drawing the rest from reference TRBV11-2 and TRBJ2-7, the complete variable domain is EAGVAQSPRYKIIEKRQSVAFWCNPISGHATLYWYQQILGQGPKLLIQFQNNGVVDDSQLPKDRFSAERLKGVDSTLKIQPAKLEDSAVYLCASSHGTGSYEQYFGPGTRLTVT.

The gene calls are TRBV12-5 and TRBJ2-5; D ambiguous. CDR1 is LGHNT and CDR2 is FRNRAP in the germline V gene. Trimming shortened V by 6 bases and J by 5 bases, and 13 bases separated the two germline ends. The CDR3 is 13 residues long. The CDR3 here is CASGVANGETQYF. The CDR3, as DNA: TGTGCTAGTGGGGTGGCGAATGGGGAGACCCAGTACTTC.

This clone appeared once. The chain is built from TRBV6-5 and TRBJ1-3, with 7 bases identical to TRBD1. Looked up from germline, CDR1 is MNHEY and CDR2 is SVGAGI. Unmatched junction bases numbered 4, after V lost 7 bases and J lost 1 base. The CDR3 runs 14 residues. Written as DNA, the CDR3 is TGTGCCAGCAACCAGGGGGGTTCTGGAAACACCATATATTTT. Protein sequence: CASNQGGSGNTIYF.

This sequence joins TRBV28 and TRBJ2-1, with 15 nucleotides matching TRBD2. CDR1 and CDR2 (germline): MDHEN, SYDVKM. CDR3 length: 19 amino acids. Trimming cost V 5 bases and J 0 bases; bases outside gene matches: 8. The CDR3 DNA reads as TGTGCCAGCAGTCACGGACTAGCGGGAGGGCCGAGCTCCTACAATGAGCAGTTCTTC. This sequence encodes CASSHGLAGGPSSYNEQFF.

The rearrangement joins TRBV9 to TRBJ1-1; possible D gene TRBD1, 5 bases. The V gene's germline CDR1 is SGDLS and CDR2 YYNGEE. Trimming left V 5 bases short and J 4 bases short, with 15 bases between. CDR3 length equals 14 residues. The CDR3 protein is CASSVGAGTTEAFF. In DNA, the CDR3 is TGTGCCAGCAGTGTCGGGGCGGGCACCACTGAAGCTTTCTTT.

This clone appeared once. Since no conserved phenylalanine or tryptophan closes the CDR3, a read error is the likely cause. The V and J genes are TRBV9 and TRBJ1-2; no clear D gene. Germline CDR1 is SGDLS and CDR2 is YYNGEE. Trimming cost V 4 bases and J 5 bases, with 18 bases left between them. The CDR3 loop spans 15 amino acids. The CDR3 here is CASSIPRPSEYGYTL. In DNA form, the CDR3 reads TGTGCCAGCAGCATCCCAAGGCCTTCGGAGTATGGCTACACCCTC.

The CDR3 reads CASSFVPNEQFF. The CDR3 DNA is TGTGCCAGCAGCTTCGTCCCCAATGAGCAGTTCTTC. The chain has TRBV7-9 and TRBJ2-1, with D unclear. Germline CDR1 SEHNR, CDR2 FQNEAQ (reference sequence). Deletions cut 3 bases from V and 6 bases from J, with 6 bases between. This CDR3 contains 12 residues.

The chain uses TRBV5-1 and TRBJ2-1, with D possibly matching TRBD1 (6 bases). The germline V gene encodes CDR1 SGHRS and CDR2 YFSETQ. This CDR3 contains 16 residues. Trimming pared 2 bases from V and 0 bases from J, leaving 12 bases between. The CDR3 DNA is TGCGCCAGCAGCTTTGGACAGCTGAGCTCCTACAATGAGCAGTTCTTC. Its protein is CASSFGQLSSYNEQFF.

The chain employs TRBV15 and TRBJ1-5; a weak D match, TRBD1 (5 bases). Looked up from germline, CDR1 is LNHNV and CDR2 is YYDKDF (reference sequence). Between the trimmed V and J ends, which lost 0 bases and 1 base, there was a span of 7 bases. The CDR3 loop spans 15 amino acids. The CDR3, as DNA: TGTGCCACCAGCAGAGATCAGGGAAGCAATCAGCCCCAGCATTTT. Translating it yields CATSRDQGSNQPQHF.

This clone has only a few counts. At one end, the junction sequence differs from germline, possibly due to a read error. This specimen includes other DNA sequences encoding the same CDR3. This rearrangement joins TRBV4-1 to TRBJ2-1; D not certain. Germline V gene sequence: CDR1 MGHRA, CDR2 YSYEKL. This CDR3 has 15 residues. CDR3 residues: CASSRRSLSYNEQFF. The CDR3 region has the DNA TGTGCCAGCAGCCGTCGCTCCCTTTCCTACAATGAGCAGTTCTTC.

This chain uses TRBV29-1 with TRBJ2-2; D perhaps matches TRBD2 (5 bases). V lost 3 bases to trimming and J lost 6 bases, with 14 bases between them. The CDR3 loop spans 14 amino acids. Germline V gene sequence: CDR1 SQVTM, CDR2 ANQGSEA. CDR3 in DNA: TGCAGCGTTGAGCAAGGAGACTACCCCGGGGAGCTGTTTTTT. Translating it yields CSVEQGDYPGELFF.

The rearrangement uses TRBV27 and TRBJ1-5; D is ambiguous. V was pared by 5 bases and J by 5 bases, with 16 bases between. This CDR3 is built from 15 residues. CDR1 is MNHEY, CDR2 SMNVEV, per germline (reference sequence). The CDR3, as DNA: TGTGCCAGCAGTCCAGGAGGCGGACCTTATCAGCCCCAGCATTTT. Translated, it gives CASSPGGGPYQPQHF.

This clone is medium-sized in the sample. J is TRBJ2-2 and V is TRBV11-2; 7 bases line up with TRBD1. V lost 1 base, J lost 6 bases, and 14 bases stayed unmatched. Germline V CDR1 and CDR2: SGHAT, FQNNGV. CDR3 size: 18 residues. CDR3 loop: CASSLAWGNRGVSGELFF. For the CDR3, the DNA is TGTGCCAGCAGCTTAGCGTGGGGAAACAGGGGTGTCTCCGGGGAGCTGTTTTTT.

This clone is deemed medium-sized. This rearrangement joins TRBV5-1 to TRBJ2-7; TRBD1 matches at 8 bases. CDR1 is SGHRS, CDR2 YFSETQ, per germline. This CDR3 is built from 14 residues. With V trimmed by 0 bases and J by 3 bases, 2 bases remained unmatched. CDR3 loop: CASSLGTGLYEQYF. In DNA, the CDR3 is TGCGCCAGCAGCTTGGGGACAGGGCTCTACGAGCAGTACTTC.

V is TRBV4-2 and J is TRBJ2-7, with D unresolved. The CDR3 covers 14 residues. V was cut by 5 bases and J by 0 bases, with 11 bases left in between. Looked up from germline, CDR1 is LGHNA and CDR2 is YNFKEQ. CDR3 coding DNA: TGTGCCAGCAGCTTGTTGATGGGCTCCTACGAGCAGTACTTC. Its translation: CASSLLMGSYEQYF.